This T cell receptor beta chain was identified in a study of OX40 agonist ivuxolimab in advanced cancers. Assay used: immunoSEQ multiplex PCR; TCRdb lists only in-frame clones, some missing. The data show fewer than 85,000 clones, approximately 83% seen once. The germline V and J ends were trimmed by 7 bases and 3 bases, with 10 bases remaining between them. CDR1 is SNHLY and CDR2 is FYNNEI in the germline V gene. The CDR3 consists of 13 residues. The sequenced sample was CD4+ or CD8+ T cells sorted from blood, obtained in a trial of the OX40 agonist ivuxolimab. This rearrangement joins TRBV2 to TRBJ1-5; no clear D gene. The TCR sequence derives from an adult with an advanced solid tumor such as melanoma, head and neck, liver or kidney cancer. The CDR3 DNA reads TGTGCCAGCAAAGTAGACAACAATCAGCCCCAGCATTTT. It translates to CASKVDNNQPQHF.